Listed here are 26 T cell receptor beta chains from one sample, sequenced in a study of shared clonotypes between healthy human individuals. Sequencing used immunoSEQ multiplex PCR; TCRdb keeps in-frame clones, though not all of them. The data hold 2 million to 2.5 million clones, with 95% observed a single time. The sample comprised naive CD4+ T cells sorted from blood. Documented subset: CD45RA+ positively selected. The receptors were gathered from a man between 18 and 29 years old in good health.

Details on this clone: Other DNA variants within this sample encode the same CDR3. The chain links TRBV28 to TRBJ1-2; 9 positions agree with TRBD1. This CDR3 has 14 residues. Germline lookup yields CDR1 MDHEN and CDR2 SYDVKM. The trim removed 6 bases at V and 4 bases at J, leaving 6 bases unmatched. CDR3 nucleotide sequence: TGTGCCAGCAGCTCGGGACAGGGAGTCTATGGCTACACCTTC. It codes for CASSSGQGVYGYTF.

This chain connects TRBV5-1 to TRBJ2-5; D is uncertain. The CDR3 is 16 amino acids. V shed 1 base and J shed 5 bases, with 18 bases lying between them. Germline-derived CDR1 and CDR2 are SGHRS and YFSETQ. This CDR3 is CASSLSGVLFSETQYF. In DNA form, the CDR3 reads TGCGCCAGCAGCTTGTCGGGTGTACTTTTCTCGGAGACCCAGTACTTC.

The chain joins TRBV7-2 to TRBJ1-1; no clear D gene. Germline V gene sequence: CDR1 SGHTA, CDR2 FQGNSA. The CDR3 spans 12 residues. V was clipped by 0 bases and J by 8 bases, with 7 bases between them. The CDR3 bases are TGTGCCAGCAGCTTAGCAGGGTTGGAAGCTTTCTTT. It codes for CASSLAGLEAFF.

The J gene is TRBJ1-5, the V gene TRBV6-1; 8 bases line up with TRBD1. The CDR3 extends over 15 amino acids. J was trimmed by 7 bases and V by 6 bases; bases with no gene match: 11. CDR1 and CDR2 (germline): MNHNS, SASEGT. The CDR3 sequence is CASRGGQAERQPQHF. Here the CDR3 DNA reads TGTGCCAGCAGGGGGGGACAGGCGGAAAGACAGCCCCAGCATTTT.

The chain combines TRBV11-2 with TRBJ2-7, with a weak D call TRBD2 (5 bases). Germline V gene lookup returns CDR1 SGHAT and CDR2 FQNNGV. The germline V and J ends were trimmed by 5 bases and 0 bases, with 8 bases remaining between them. This CDR3 region has 13 residues. CDR3 sequence reads: CASSRDYSYEQYF. The CDR3 DNA reads TGTGCCAGCAGCCGTGACTACTCCTACGAGCAGTACTTC.

The CDR3 here is CASSRERGTEAFF. For the CDR3, the DNA is TGTGCCAGCTCACGTGAAAGGGGCACTGAAGCTTTCTTT. J is TRBJ1-1 and V is TRBV18, with D perhaps TRBD1 (5 bases). V was pared by 4 bases and J by 4 bases, with 10 bases between. The CDR3 contains 13 residues. The germline V gene has CDR1 KGHSH and CDR2 LQKENI.

The chain uses TRBV6-1 and TRBJ2-7; D not certain. The CDR3 is 12 residues long. V gave up 7 bases and J gave up 2 bases, with 9 bases separating them. Germline CDR1 MNHNS, CDR2 SASEGT. The CDR3 sequence: CASISAAYEQYF. CDR3 coding DNA: TGTGCCAGCATTTCAGCCGCCTACGAGCAGTACTTC.

This chain joins TRBV11-2 and TRBJ1-1; the D is unclear. Between the trimmed V and J ends, which lost 2 bases and 10 bases, there was a span of 11 bases. There are 12 residues in the CDR3. The germline V gene has CDR1 SGHAT and CDR2 FQNNGV. The CDR3: CASSLSGNGAFF. Written as DNA, the CDR3 is TGTGCCAGCAGCTTAAGTGGCAATGGAGCTTTCTTT.

The V gene is TRBV7-2, the J gene TRBJ2-2; 7 bases fit TRBD2. The CDR3 has 16 residues. CDR1 is SGHTA, CDR2 FQGNSA, per germline. Trimming removed 4 bases from V and 3 bases from J; junction bases left unmatched: 8. The CDR3 DNA sequence: TGTGCCAGCAGCTCCCGGTTAGCGGGCTACACCGGGGAGCTGTTTTTT. Translating gives CASSSRLAGYTGELFF.

Regarding this clone: Other DNA sequences in this specimen translate into the identical CDR3. V usage is TRBV2 and J usage is TRBJ2-7; tentative D call: TRBD1 (5 bases). V was shortened by 2 bases and J by 3 bases, with 8 bases between the two germline ends. CDR1 is SNHLY and CDR2 is FYNNEI in the germline V gene. The CDR3 has 13 amino acids. The DNA for the CDR3 is TGTGCCAGCAGTGAACGCAGGGACTACGAGCAGTACTTC. Protein product: CASSERRDYEQYF.

The V gene is TRBV2, the J gene TRBJ1-2, with 11 nucleotides matching TRBD1. With 6 bases clipped from V and 8 bases from J, the junction kept 8 bases outside the gene matches. CDR1 and CDR2 from the germline V gene are SNHLY and FYNNEI. The CDR3 is 14 residues long. The CDR3 here is CASSLRTGGDGYTF. DNA of the CDR3: TGTGCCAGCAGCCTAAGGACAGGGGGCGACGGCTACACCTTC.

As regards this clone: This same CDR3 is encoded by further DNA sequences in the sample. V gene TRBV5-1 combines with J gene TRBJ1-6, with D uncertain. The CDR3 spans 14 residues. Trimming removed 0 bases at V and 4 bases at J, with 5 bases between. CDR1 and CDR2 (germline): SGHRS, YFSETQ. CDR3: CASSLEGYNSPLHF. CDR3 coding DNA: TGCGCCAGCAGCTTGGAGGGATATAATTCACCCCTCCACTTT.

The chain recombines TRBV18 with TRBJ2-7; D unresolved. CDR3 length: 15 amino acids. With 5 bases removed from V and 6 bases from J, the gap between germline ends came to 20 bases. Germline CDR1 is KGHSH and CDR2 is LQKENI. As DNA, the CDR3 is TGTGCCAGCTCAACTCAGAGATTGAGCCTCGGCGAGCAGTACTTC. This codes for CASSTQRLSLGEQYF.

The chain couples TRBV6-6 to TRBJ2-7; 8 bases map to TRBD1. With 7 bases clipped from V and 5 bases from J, the junction kept 7 bases outside the gene matches. Germline V gene sequence: CDR1 MNHNY, CDR2 SVGAGI (reference sequence). The CDR3 covers 13 residues. The CDR3 loop is CASNGQGMNEQYF. The CDR3, as DNA: TGTGCCAGCAACGGACAGGGAATGAACGAGCAGTACTTC.

This chain joins TRBV5-4 and TRBJ2-5, with a weak D call TRBD1 (5 bases). The germline gives CDR1 SGHNT, CDR2 YYREEE (reference sequence). The CDR3 loop spans 15 amino acids. V was cut by 3 bases and J by 2 bases, with 14 bases left in between. Here the CDR3 reads CASSSTLGAQETQYF. In DNA, the CDR3 is TGTGCCAGCAGCTCGACCCTAGGGGCTCAAGAGACCCAGTACTTC.

This chain links TRBV6-5 with TRBJ2-7; tentatively, D is TRBD2 (7 bases). The CDR3 sequence is 15 residues long. Trimming took 0 bases from V and 6 from J, leaving 15 bases between them. The germline V gene has CDR1 MNHEY and CDR2 SVGAGI. Here the CDR3 DNA reads TGTGCCAGCAGTTACTCGGGCCGGGGGGCTGGCGAGCAGTACTTC. Protein: CASSYSGRGAGEQYF.

The rearrangement links TRBV6-6 to TRBJ2-7, with unresolved D. V was cut by 5 bases and J by 5 bases, with 7 bases left in between. The germline V gene has CDR1 MNHNY and CDR2 SVGAGI (reference sequence). This CDR3 is 11 amino acids long. The CDR3 DNA is TGTGCCAGCAGTGGGGTAAACGAGCAGTACTTC. Translated, it gives CASSGVNEQYF.

This chain joins TRBV29-1 and TRBJ1-2; D is undetermined. V lost 4 bases to trimming and J lost 2 bases, with 8 bases between them. CDR3 length: 12 residues. CDR1 is SQVTM and CDR2 is ANQGSEA in the germline V gene. CDR3 sequence (DNA): TGCAGCGTTGGCAAGGAAAACTATGGCTACACCTTC. It encodes CSVGKENYGYTF.

CDR3 sequence reads: CASGLAGGLEQYF. DNA for the CDR3: TGTGCCAGCGGACTAGCGGGAGGACTCGAGCAGTACTTC. The rearrangement joins TRBV2 to TRBJ2-7; 14 bases are shared with TRBD2. The CDR3 runs to 13 residues. In germline, CDR1 is SNHLY, CDR2 FYNNEI. V was pared by 8 bases and J by 6 bases, with 3 bases of the junction left unmatched.

The chain employs TRBV4-1 and TRBJ1-5; D gene uncertain. The CDR3 spans 15 residues. The germline gives CDR1 MGHRA, CDR2 YSYEKL. V gave up 3 bases and J gave up 0 bases, with 9 bases separating them. CDR3 sequence (DNA): TGCGCCAGCAGCCATCGTACAGATAGCAATCAGCCCCAGCATTTT. This gives the protein CASSHRTDSNQPQHF.

V is TRBV28 and J is TRBJ2-7; D may be TRBD1 (6 bases). V lost 2 bases to trimming and J lost 3 bases, with 14 bases between them. This CDR3 contains 15 residues. The germline gives CDR1 MDHEN, CDR2 SYDVKM. The CDR3 nucleotides read TGTGCCAGCAGTTTAGGGGCAGGGGTCGACTACGAGCAGTACTTC. Translating it yields CASSLGAGVDYEQYF.

This rearrangement joins TRBV5-6 to TRBJ2-7; TRBD1 matches 8 bases. Germline loops: CDR1 SGHDT, CDR2 YYEEEE. Trimming removed 1 base from V and 5 bases from J; junction bases left unmatched: 17. The length of the CDR3 is 18 residues. The CDR3 loop is CASSLWSGGSRGPHEQYF. The DNA for the CDR3 is TGTGCCAGCAGCTTGTGGTCAGGGGGCAGTCGGGGGCCCCACGAGCAGTACTTC.

The V call is TRBV7-9, the J call TRBJ2-7; weak D call: TRBD1 (6 bases). CDR1 is SEHNR and CDR2 is FQNEAQ in the germline V gene (reference sequence). The CDR3 is 16 amino acids. Trimming removed 5 bases from V and 4 bases from J, with 21 bases in between. The CDR3 sequence: CASSLGLGGKGYEQYF. The CDR3 DNA is TGTGCCAGCAGCCTTGGCTTAGGGGGAAAGGGGTACGAGCAGTACTTC.

Remarks on this clone: A read error may be the cause here, since a much bigger clone is one base away. Other nucleotide sequences in the sample specify the same CDR3. The chain has TRBV6-5 and TRBJ1-2; no clear D. Trimming cost V 0 bases and J 0 bases, with 2 bases left between them. Germline V gives CDR1 MNHEY, CDR2 SVGAGI. The CDR3 loop spans 13 amino acids. The chain's CDR3 is CASSYSSNYGYTF. CDR3 DNA sequence: TGTGCCAGCAGTTACTCCTCTAACTATGGCTACACCTTC.

A single count supports this clone. The chain joins TRBV2 to TRBJ2-3; 10 nucleotides align to TRBD2. Losses at the gene ends were 6 bases for V and 1 base for J; bases not matched to a gene: 7. The germline CDR1 and CDR2 sequences are SNHLY and FYNNEI. The CDR3 consists of 16 residues. The CDR3 DNA sequence: TGTGCCAGCAGGCTAGCGGGAGTAACCGGCACAGATACGCAGTATTTT. Translation: CASRLAGVTGTDTQYF.

The J gene is TRBJ2-5, the V gene TRBV6-1; possibly TRBD1 for D (8 bases). The germline V gene encodes CDR1 MNHNS and CDR2 SASEGT. The CDR3 covers 14 residues. Deletions cut 6 bases from V and 4 bases from J, with 15 bases between. CDR3 DNA: TGTGCCAGCAGAAAACAGGGGGGGGGAGAGACCCAGTACTTC. This sequence encodes CASRKQGGGETQYF.